The 30 T cell receptor beta chains below were found in one sample sequenced in a study of blood T cell repertoires in COVID-19. Measured with immunoSEQ multiplex PCR; TCRdb has only the in-frame clones, and not every one. Here the sample spans 250,000 to 300,000 clones, approximately 86% being singletons. Sequenced sample: PBMCs or T cells enriched from blood (not recorded which). These receptors were taken from a woman aged 25 to 45 who had recovered from COVID-19.

The V call is TRBV10-3, the J call TRBJ1-6; D might be TRBD1 (6 bases). The CDR3 covers 13 residues. In germline, CDR1 is ENHRY, CDR2 SYGVKD. V shed 7 bases and J shed 6 bases, with 10 bases lying between them. CDR3 DNA: TGTGCCATCAATCAGGGGAGTAATTCACCCCTCCACTTT. Amino acids: CAINQGSNSPLHF.

A note on this clone: One end of the junction varies from germline; a read error may be responsible. The chain links TRBV18 to TRBJ2-7, with 9 bases identical to TRBD1. Looked up from germline, CDR1 is KGHSH and CDR2 is LQKENI. This CDR3 is built from 18 residues. DNA of the CDR3: TGTGCCAGCTCACCACCAATCGGGCCGGGGACAGGGTGGGCCGCGAAGAACTTC. Encoded protein: CASSPPIGPGTGWAAKNF.

V gene TRBV19 combines with J gene TRBJ1-1; 8 positions match TRBD1. Germline assignment: CDR1 LNHDA and CDR2 SQIVND (reference sequence). There are 12 residues in the CDR3. Trimming cost V 9 bases and J 5 bases; bases outside gene matches: 5. CDR3 loop: CASRGQATEAFF. CDR3 coding DNA: TGTGCCAGCAGGGGGCAGGCGACTGAAGCTTTCTTT. Together with reference TRBV19 and TRBJ1-1, the CDR3 gives the full variable domain: DGGITQSPKYLFRKEGQNVTLSCEQNLNHDAMYWYRQDPGQGLRLIYYSQIVNDFQKGDIAEGYSVSREKKESFPLTVTSAQKNPTAFYLCASRGQATEAFFGQGTRLTVV.

V usage is TRBV9 and J usage is TRBJ1-1; TRBD1 matches 7 bases. CDR1 is SGDLS and CDR2 is YYNGEE in the germline V gene. The CDR3 covers 15 residues. The V and J ends lost 2 bases and 0 bases, in that order; junction bases with no gene match: 4. CDR3 loop: CASSVIQGMNTEAFF. The CDR3 DNA reads as TGTGCCAGCAGCGTGATACAGGGGATGAACACTGAAGCTTTCTTT.

The chain employs TRBV28 and TRBJ1-4, with 7 bases aligning to TRBD1. V was pared by 4 bases and J by 5 bases, with 16 bases of the junction left unmatched. The CDR3 is made up of 18 amino acids. CDR1 and CDR2 (germline): MDHEN, SYDVKM. CDR3 in DNA: TGTGCCAGCAGTTCCCCCCTAGACCCAGACAGGGAAAATGAAAAACTGTTTTTT. Translation: CASSSPLDPDRENEKLFF.

This clone was counted once. The chain uses TRBV7-9 and TRBJ2-5; D may be TRBD1 (6 bases). Trimming shortened V by 6 bases and J by 5 bases, and 28 bases separated the two germline ends. Looked up from germline, CDR1 is SEHNR and CDR2 is FQNEAQ (reference sequence). The CDR3 spans 18 residues. CDR3 bases: TGTGCCAGCAGTTGCTACGGACAGCCAGGGATATGCCGTGAGACCCAGTACTTC. This translates into CASSCYGQPGICRETQYF.

The chain combines TRBV2 with TRBJ1-6; unclear D gene. The V end lost 6 bases, the J end lost 0 bases, and 6 bases lay between the germline ends. Germline CDR1 SNHLY, CDR2 FYNNEI. The CDR3 length is 14 residues. This CDR3 reads CASRLYSYNSPLHF. The CDR3 coding sequence is TGTGCCAGCAGGCTATACTCCTATAATTCACCCCTCCACTTT.

The chain employs TRBV4-3 and TRBJ2-7; 8 positions match TRBD1. The V gene end was trimmed by 1 base and the J gene end by 1 base; junction bases not matched to a gene: 3. Germline CDR1 LGHNA, CDR2 YSLEER. The CDR3 is 15 amino acids. CDR3 DNA sequence: TGCGCCAGCAGCCAAGGGACAGGGCGGTCCTACGAGCAGTACTTC. This encodes CASSQGTGRSYEQYF.

The chain carries TRBV30 and TRBJ1-2, with 7 nucleotides matching TRBD1. The CDR3 covers 17 residues. Germline V lookup: CDR1 GTSNPN, CDR2 SVGIG (reference sequence). With 2 bases clipped from V and 0 bases from J, the junction kept 12 bases outside the gene matches. CDR3 nucleotides: TGTGCCTGGAGTTCATCCCAGACAGGGAGAGCTAACTATGGCTACACCTTC. Its protein product is CAWSSSQTGRANYGYTF.

This clone has a single count. The V gene is TRBV19, the J gene TRBJ2-3; 8 nucleotides line up with TRBD2. The CDR3 is made up of 19 amino acids. J gave up 8 bases and V 0 bases, and 19 bases lay outside the gene matches. Germline V gene data show CDR1 as LNHDA and CDR2 as SQIVND (reference sequence). For the CDR3, the DNA is TGTGCCAGTAGTATAGACCCCCTTATCAGCGGGAGACCCAAGGGTACGCAGTATTTT. Its translation is CASSIDPLISGRPKGTQYF.

On this clone: This is likely a read error, given that the CDR3 carries no conserved phenylalanine or tryptophan at its end. The DNA is omitted, as the CDR3 cannot be located on it reliably, and the CDR3 follows TCRdb's listing. The chain uses TRBV20-1 and TRBJ2-7; the DNA was not compared with TRBD2, the D call given in the table. CDR1 is DFQATT, CDR2 SNEGSKA, per germline (reference sequence). The CDR3 adds up to 9 amino acids, both ends counted. The CDR3 is CSAPGLSRI.

This chain links TRBV25-1 with TRBJ1-6; no firm D call. Looked up from germline, CDR1 is MGHDK and CDR2 is SYGVNS. The CDR3 is 13 residues long. The V gene lost 6 bases and the J gene lost 3 bases, with 6 bases spanning the gap. CDR3 sequence: CASRASYNSPLHF. DNA for the CDR3: TGTGCCAGCAGGGCCAGCTATAATTCACCCCTCCACTTT.

Notes on this clone: One end of the junction varies from germline; a read error may be responsible. V gene TRBV6-5 combines with J gene TRBJ2-1, with a possible D match to TRBD2 (7 bases). CDR1 and CDR2 from the germline V gene are MNHEY and SVGAGI. The CDR3 runs to 13 residues. The CDR3 spells CASSYLGEGGLVF. The CDR3 coding sequence is TGTGCCAGCAGTTACTTGGGAGAGGGGGGGCTGGTCTTC.

The V and J genes are TRBV28 and TRBJ1-1; D remains ambiguous. This CDR3 comprises 12 residues. In germline, CDR1 is MDHEN, CDR2 SYDVKM. The V end lost 7 bases, the J end lost 4 bases, and 10 bases lay between the germline ends. The CDR3 sequence: CASKLEGTEAFF. In nucleotides, the CDR3 is TGTGCCAGCAAGCTAGAAGGCACTGAAGCTTTCTTT.

The CDR3 nucleotides read TGTGCCAGCAGCTATACTCAGGGGCCTTCACCCCTCCACTTT. This sequence encodes CASSYTQGPSPLHF. The V and J genes are TRBV6-5 and TRBJ1-6; D may be TRBD1 (6 bases). CDR3 length: 14 amino acids. The V gene lost 6 bases and the J gene lost 9 bases, with 15 bases spanning the gap. The germline V gene has CDR1 MNHEY and CDR2 SVGAGI.

V and J are TRBV19 and TRBJ2-7; D gene unclear. Per germline, CDR1 LNHDA and CDR2 SQIVND (reference sequence). The CDR3 has 13 amino acids. V was trimmed by 6 bases and J by 3 bases, leaving 12 bases between them. The CDR3: CASRKFGNYEQYF. The CDR3 bases are TGTGCCAGTAGGAAATTCGGTAACTACGAGCAGTACTTC.

The J gene is TRBJ2-7, the V gene TRBV3-1 (or the pseudogene TRBV3-2); 9 nucleotides line up with TRBD2. V lost 1 base and J lost 1; bases outside the gene matches: 5. Germline values: CDR1 LGHDT, CDR2 YNNKEL (reference sequence). The CDR3 runs 16 residues. The CDR3 DNA reads TGTGCCAGCAGCCAAGGACTAGCGGTTACTTCCTACGAGCAGTACTTC. It translates to CASSQGLAVTSYEQYF.

The CDR3 DNA follows: TGCGCCAGCAGCCAAGATAGTCGGGGGAAGGCTAACTATGGCTACACCTTC. Amino acids: CASSQDSRGKANYGYTF. The chain has TRBV4-3 and TRBJ1-2, with D maybe TRBD1 (5 bases). Looked up from germline, CDR1 is LGHNA and CDR2 is YSLEER. The V end was cut by 0 bases, the J end by 0 bases, with 14 bases between. This CDR3 is 17 amino acids long.

Written as DNA, the CDR3 is TGTGCCAGCAGCCCAAGTGACGGGTCCTACGAGCAGTACTTC. It translates to CASSPSDGSYEQYF. The chain uses TRBV4-2 and TRBJ2-7; D unresolved. This CDR3 is 14 amino acids long. The V end lost 4 bases, the J end lost 1 base, and 11 bases lay between the germline ends. Germline V gives CDR1 LGHNA, CDR2 YNFKEQ.

This chain uses TRBV10-3 with TRBJ2-6, with 8 bases identical to TRBD1. The trim removed 8 bases at V and 9 bases at J, leaving 9 bases unmatched. The CDR3 covers 14 residues. Germline V lookup: CDR1 ENHRY, CDR2 SYGVKD. The chain's CDR3 is CAIHTDRDGNVLTF. In DNA form, the CDR3 reads TGTGCCATCCACACGGACAGGGACGGCAACGTCCTGACTTTC.

This clone was seen a few times. The chain is built from TRBV7-9 and TRBJ1-2; D is possibly TRBD1 (5 bases). Germline loops: CDR1 SEHNR, CDR2 FQNEAQ (reference sequence). The CDR3 loop spans 17 amino acids. Trimming removed 3 bases at V and 6 bases at J, with 23 bases between. The CDR3 DNA reads as TGTGCCAGCAGCTTTCCCATAAGTGGGCGGGGCTCGGATGGCTACACCTTC. It is translated as CASSFPISGRGSDGYTF. The whole variable domain, remainder taken from reference TRBV7-9 and TRBJ1-2, is DTGVSQNPRHKITKRGQNVTFRCDPISEHNRLYWYRQTLGQGPEFLTYFQNEAQLEKSRLLSDRFSAERPKGSFSTLEIQRTEQGDSAMYLCASSFPISGRGSDGYTFGSGTRLTVV.

J is TRBJ2-7 and V is TRBV9; D might be TRBD2 (6 bases). Germline lookup yields CDR1 SGDLS and CDR2 YYNGEE. The CDR3 runs to 14 residues. The V end was cut by 3 bases, the J end by 1 base, with 11 bases between. In DNA, the CDR3 is TGTGCCAGCAGCGCCGCGGGGAGTTCCTACGAGCAGTACTTC. Its translation: CASSAAGSSYEQYF.

The rearrangement links TRBV5-6 to TRBJ1-5; D is unresolved. The germline V gene has CDR1 SGHDT and CDR2 YYEEEE. The CDR3 runs 12 residues. The germline V and J ends were trimmed by 4 bases and 2 bases, with 4 bases remaining between them. CDR3 protein: CASSEGNQPQHF. CDR3 sequence (DNA): TGTGCCAGCAGCGAGGGCAATCAGCCCCAGCATTTT. Drawing the rest from reference TRBV5-6 and TRBJ1-5, the complete variable domain is DAGVTQSPTHLIKTRGQQVTLRCSPKSGHDTVSWYQQALGQGPQFIFQYYEEEERQRGNFPDRFSGHQFPNYSSELNVNALLLGDSALYLCASSEGNQPQHFGDGTRLSIL.

This clone was recorded once. This chain joins TRBV7-2 and TRBJ1-2; D not certain. The germline V and J ends were trimmed by 1 base and 1 base, with 16 bases remaining between them. Germline values: CDR1 SGHTA, CDR2 FQGNSA. The CDR3 loop spans 17 amino acids. The CDR3 DNA is TGTGCCAGCAGCTTAGTTGATGCCAGGCTCTATAACTATGGCTACACCTTC. Its translation: CASSLVDARLYNYGYTF.

The chain recombines TRBV25-1 with TRBJ1-3; the D is unclear. The CDR3 covers 12 residues. V gave up 4 bases and J gave up 11 bases, with 12 bases separating them. Germline assignment: CDR1 MGHDK and CDR2 SYGVNS. CDR3 residues: CASSGGGVAIYF. DNA for the CDR3: TGTGCCAGCAGTGGTGGAGGCGTCGCCATATATTTT.

J is TRBJ1-6 and V is TRBV6-1; the D gene is possibly TRBD1 (6 bases). This CDR3 is 14 amino acids long. V was shortened by 2 bases and J by 8 bases, with 10 bases between the two germline ends. CDR1 is MNHNS and CDR2 is SASEGT in the germline V gene. CDR3 loop: CASSETGGHSPLHF. The CDR3 nucleotides are TGTGCCAGCAGTGAAACGGGGGGCCATTCACCCCTCCACTTT.

V usage is TRBV9 and J usage is TRBJ2-7, with 7 bases identical to TRBD1. Germline V gene lookup returns CDR1 SGDLS and CDR2 YYNGEE. The CDR3 is made up of 15 amino acids. With V trimmed by 4 bases and J by 6 bases, 13 bases remained unmatched. CDR3 nucleotide sequence: TGTGCCAGCAGCCTCGACGGGACAGCACCCTCCGAGCAGTACTTC. Translated: CASSLDGTAPSEQYF.

J is TRBJ2-2 and V is TRBV9; 10 nucleotides line up with TRBD1. The CDR3 covers 13 residues. Trimming removed 6 bases from V and 7 bases from J; junction bases left unmatched: 3. CDR1 and CDR2 from the germline V gene are SGDLS and YYNGEE. CDR3 residues: CASNDRGLGELFF. The CDR3 nucleotides are TGTGCCAGCAATGACAGGGGGCTCGGGGAGCTGTTTTTT.

J is TRBJ2-1 and V is TRBV9; 11 bases agree with TRBD2. The CDR3 totals 16 residues. Germline CDR1 is SGDLS and CDR2 is YYNGEE. V trimming: 0 bases; J trimming: 7 bases; junction bases outside the gene matches: 6. CDR3 loop: CASSVGIAGGPNEQFF. Written as DNA, the CDR3 is TGTGCCAGCAGCGTAGGGATAGCGGGGGGGCCGAATGAGCAGTTCTTC.

The rearrangement uses TRBV7-2 and TRBJ1-1; D is unresolved. The CDR3 totals 15 residues. V lost 0 bases to trimming and J lost 6 bases, with 14 bases between them. In germline, CDR1 is SGHTA, CDR2 FQGNSA. The CDR3 bases are TGTGCCAGCAGCTTAGCGCGTGCCGCAAGCGCTGAAGCTTTCTTT. It codes for CASSLARAASAEAFF.